This T cell receptor beta chain was captured in a study of blood T cell repertoires in COVID-19. Study-level information: Both acute and convalescent COVID-19 samples were obtained from the United States, Italy and Spain. T cells, B-cell-depleted T cells, or PBMCs supplied cDNA or gDNA.

The CDR3 extends over 16 amino acids. The germline V gene encodes CDR1 SEHNR and CDR2 FQNEAQ (reference sequence). Trimming left V 4 bases short and J 0 bases short, with 13 bases between. In the original analysis: Nucleated cell number was recorded as an estimate derived from reference gene primer amplification. Libraries were prepared by immunoSEQ multiplex PCR; TCRdb keeps only in-frame clonotypes and omits some of them. V and J calls and clone size are those listed in that table; D and trimming were worked out from the DNA. The sample lists 46,000 or so clones, 80% to 90% seen once, with around a third in the top ten. Seattle's cohort entered during active infection and was followed longitudinally.

This receptor was identified in an elderly woman with COVID-19, enrolled during active disease. Sequenced: peripheral blood. This chain connects TRBV7-9 to TRBJ1-3, with no clear D. CDR3 sequence reads: CASSSNWANSGNTIYF. The CDR3 nucleotides read TGTGCCAGCAGCTCTAACTGGGCGAACTCTGGAAACACCATATATTTT.